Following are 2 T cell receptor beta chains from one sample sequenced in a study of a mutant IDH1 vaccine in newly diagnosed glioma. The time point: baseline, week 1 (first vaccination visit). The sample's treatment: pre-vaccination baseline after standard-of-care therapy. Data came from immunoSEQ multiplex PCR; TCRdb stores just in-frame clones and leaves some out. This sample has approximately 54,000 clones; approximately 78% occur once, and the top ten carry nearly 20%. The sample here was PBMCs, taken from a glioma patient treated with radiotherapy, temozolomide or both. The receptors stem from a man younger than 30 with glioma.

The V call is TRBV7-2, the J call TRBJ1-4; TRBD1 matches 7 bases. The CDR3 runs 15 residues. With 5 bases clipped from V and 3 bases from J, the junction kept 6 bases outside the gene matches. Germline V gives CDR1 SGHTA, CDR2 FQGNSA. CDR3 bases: TGTGCCAGCAGCCAGGGGGGGCTCTCTAATGAAAAACTGTTTTTT. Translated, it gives CASSQGGLSNEKLFF.

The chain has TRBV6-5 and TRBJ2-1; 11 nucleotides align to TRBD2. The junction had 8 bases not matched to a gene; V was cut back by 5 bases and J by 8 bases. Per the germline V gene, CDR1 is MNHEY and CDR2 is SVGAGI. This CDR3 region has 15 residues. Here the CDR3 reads CASSQRLAGTDEQFF. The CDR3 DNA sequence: TGTGCCAGCAGTCAGCGACTAGCGGGAACCGATGAGCAGTTCTTC.